This T cell receptor (beta chain) was obtained from a study of cytomegalovirus exposure and HLA in healthy donors. Study as a whole: A data release that came early held tens of millions of unique TCRs from HLA-typed donors.

V gave up 6 bases and J gave up 0 bases; unmatched junction bases: 3. This CDR3 has 15 amino acids. Germline V gives CDR1 MGHRA, CDR2 YSYEKL. Use of 60 Vbeta and 13 Jbeta primers characterized the PCR. Data came from immunoSEQ multiplex PCR; TCRdb stores just in-frame clones and leaves some out. The sample carries 160,000 or so clones, under 85% recorded once. Findings of the study overall: About 87% or about 30% of the time was how often most TCR beta V segments were productive, according to an earlier analysis. Highly shared variants forming one cluster were likely a sequencing artifact.

Note on this clone: Antigen unknown.

Specimen: PBMCs. The clonotype was recovered from a man in his fifties or sixties in good health and CMV-seropositive. The chain joins TRBV4-1 to TRBJ2-2; 8 bases match TRBD1. The CDR3 nucleotides are TGCGCCAGCAGAGACAGGGGATCGAACACCGGGGAGCTGTTTTTT. Translation gives CASRDRGSNTGELFF.